These 10 T cell receptor beta chains share one sample of origin, sequenced in a study of CD8 T cells in Susac syndrome. RNA amounts of about 0.5 to 1 ug underwent reverse transcription with random hexamers. MiXCR, applied by TCRdb to the immunoSEQ multiplex PCR reads, yields one record per CDR3 protein. In the table there are 150,000 to 200,000 distinct CDR3 sequences, about 94% of which are singletons. Sequences were obtained from CD4+ T cells from PBMCs. Every receptor here comes from a human donor in good health.

J is TRBJ2-7 and V is TRBV20-1; 7 bases align to TRBD1. The V gene's germline CDR1 is DFQATT and CDR2 SNEGSKA (reference sequence). The CDR3 loop spans 13 amino acids. Unmatched junction bases numbered 5, after V lost 1 base and J lost 5 bases. DNA of the CDR3: TGCAGTGCTAGAGGTGACAGGGCCGACGAGCAGTACTTC. Protein sequence: CSARGDRADEQYF.

For the CDR3, the DNA is TGTGCCAGCAGCTTAGCGGGGGGAAGGGGCACTGAAGCTTTCTTT. Encoded protein: CASSLAGGRGTEAFF. The genes are TRBV7-9 and TRBJ1-1, with D possibly TRBD1 on 5 matching bases. V gave up 0 bases and J gave up 4 bases, with 12 bases separating them. Germline V lookup: CDR1 SEHNR, CDR2 FQNEAQ (reference sequence). The length of the CDR3 is 15 residues.

The chain joins TRBV7-8 to TRBJ1-1; D might be TRBD1 (5 bases). Between the trimmed V and J ends, which lost 5 bases and 6 bases, there was a span of 19 bases. CDR1 and CDR2 (germline): SGHVS, FQNEAQ. The CDR3 length is 15 residues. The CDR3 sequence: CASSTPGPSFSEAFF. The CDR3 nucleotides read TGTGCCAGCAGCACTCCGGGACCGAGTTTCTCTGAAGCTTTCTTT.

This clonotype was counted a single time. The chain uses TRBV12-3 or TRBV12-4 and TRBJ1-5; TRBD1 is a possible D gene (6 bases). This CDR3 has 14 amino acids. Deletions cut 5 bases from V and 0 bases from J, with 8 bases between. The chain's CDR3 is CASSRTVSNQPQHF. In DNA, the CDR3 is TGTGCCAGCAGTCGGACAGTTAGCAATCAGCCCCAGCATTTT.

The V gene is TRBV30, the J gene TRBJ1-4; 10 bases map to TRBD1. The V and J ends lost 3 bases and 8 bases, in that order; junction bases with no gene match: 6. Germline CDR1 and CDR2: GTSNPN and SVGIG (reference sequence). CDR3 size: 14 residues. In DNA, the CDR3 is TGTGCCTGGAGGGCCGGACAGGGGGAAGAAAAACTGTTTTTT. Amino acid sequence: CAWRAGQGEEKLFF. The variable domain in full, completed from reference TRBV30 and TRBJ1-4, reads SQTIHQWPATLVQPVGSPLSLECTVEGTSNPNLYWYRQAAGRGLQLLFYSVGIGQISSEVPQNLSASRPQDRQFILSSKKLLLSDSGFYLCAWRAGQGEEKLFFGSGTQLSVL.

This chain connects TRBV15 to TRBJ2-2, with 7 nucleotides matching TRBD1. Per the germline V gene, CDR1 is LNHNV and CDR2 is YYDKDF (reference sequence). The CDR3 is made up of 16 amino acids. The J segment lost 1 base and the V segment lost 4 bases, leaving 6 bases of the junction unmatched. The CDR3 loop is CATSTVTGLNTGELFF. DNA of the CDR3: TGTGCCACCAGCACCGTGACAGGGTTGAACACCGGGGAGCTGTTTTTT.

The chain links TRBV29-1 to TRBJ1-1; 11 positions agree with TRBD1. V shed 6 bases and J 10 bases; nucleotides not matched to a gene: 13. This CDR3 comprises 14 residues. Per the germline V gene, CDR1 is SQVTM and CDR2 is ANQGSEA. The CDR3: CSVDRGRLPAAAFF. In nucleotides, the CDR3 is TGCAGCGTGGACAGGGGGCGCCTACCCGCTGCAGCTTTCTTT.

The V gene is TRBV5-5, the J gene TRBJ2-4, with D unresolved. V was cut by 4 bases and J by 1 base, with 9 bases left in between. Germline values: CDR1 SGHKS, CDR2 YYEKEE (reference sequence). CDR3 length: 14 amino acids. This CDR3 reads CASSPRVAKNIQYF. CDR3 DNA: TGTGCCAGCAGCCCCCGAGTGGCCAAAAACATTCAGTACTTC.

The rearrangement links TRBV10-2 to TRBJ1-2; 10 bases map to TRBD1. V gave up 8 bases and J gave up 3 bases; unmatched junction bases: 3. The germline CDR1 and CDR2 sequences are WSHSY and SAAADI. The CDR3 has 13 residues. For the CDR3, the DNA is TGCGCCAGCGGGACAGGGGAAGACTATGGCTACACCTTC. This codes for CASGTGEDYGYTF.

This rearrangement joins TRBV3-1 to TRBJ1-6; D ambiguous. Germline values: CDR1 LGHDT, CDR2 YNNKEL (reference sequence). Trimming removed 3 bases from V and 7 bases from J, with 13 bases in between. The CDR3 is 15 residues long. The CDR3 reads CASSHTGKENSPLHF. CDR3 DNA: TGTGCCAGCAGCCACACTGGGAAGGAAAATTCACCCCTCCACTTT.